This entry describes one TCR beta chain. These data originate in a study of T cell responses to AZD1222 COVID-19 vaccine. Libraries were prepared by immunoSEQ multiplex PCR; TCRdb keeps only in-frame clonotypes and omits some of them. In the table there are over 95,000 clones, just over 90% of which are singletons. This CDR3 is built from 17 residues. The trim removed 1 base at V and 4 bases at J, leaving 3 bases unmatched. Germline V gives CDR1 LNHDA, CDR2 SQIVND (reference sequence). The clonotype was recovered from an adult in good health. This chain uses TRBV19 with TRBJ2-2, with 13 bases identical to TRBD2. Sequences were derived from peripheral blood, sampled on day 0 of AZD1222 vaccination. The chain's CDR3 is CASSIGLAGGGTGELFF. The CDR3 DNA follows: TGTGCCAGTAGTATAGGACTAGCGGGGGGTGGCACCGGGGAGCTGTTTTTT.